The 19 T cell receptor beta chains listed next were all sequenced from one sample in a study of PD-1 blockade in mismatch repair-deficient tumors. Clones were read by immunoSEQ multiplex PCR, and TCRdb kept only the in-frame ones, dropping some. The sample lists roughly 15,000 clones; roughly 84% were seen once. Sequenced material: PBMCs, taken 14 weeks after starting pembrolizumab. The receptors here all came from an adult with mismatch repair-deficient cancer.

The V call is TRBV27, the J call TRBJ2-1, with 7 bases matching TRBD2. Trimming removed 2 bases from V and 7 bases from J; junction bases left unmatched: 14. CDR1 and CDR2 from the germline V gene are MNHEY and SMNVEV (reference sequence). The CDR3 is 17 amino acids. The CDR3 region has the DNA TGTGCCAGCAGTTTAACTACTTCCGGTAGCGGGCGAAATGAGCAGTTCTTC. Protein product: CASSLTTSGSGRNEQFF.

A few counts support this clone. The rearrangement uses TRBV25-1 and TRBJ2-7; tentatively, D is TRBD2 (6 bases). The CDR3 totals 14 residues. V was shortened by 6 bases and J by 1 base, with 13 bases between the two germline ends. CDR1 is MGHDK, CDR2 SYGVNS, per germline. The CDR3 is CASRTGDVSYEQYF. As DNA, the CDR3 is TGTGCCAGCAGGACGGGGGACGTATCCTACGAGCAGTACTTC.

This chain connects TRBV28 to TRBJ2-1, with 8 positions matching TRBD1. CDR1 and CDR2 from the germline V gene are MDHEN and SYDVKM. V shed 6 bases, J shed 6 bases, and the junction held 10 bases outside the gene matches. This CDR3 region has 15 residues. The DNA of the CDR3 is TGTGCCAGCAGGGCGGCGCAGGGGGCTATCAATGAGCAGTTCTTC. This codes for CASRAAQGAINEQFF.

The chain recombines TRBV7-8 with TRBJ2-5; D uncertain. Germline V gives CDR1 SGHVS, CDR2 FQNEAQ. Trimming shortened V by 1 base and J by 5 bases, and 11 bases separated the two germline ends. The CDR3 has 14 residues. The CDR3 coding sequence is TGTGCCAGCAGCTTAGGTATAAGCATGGAGACCCAGTACTTC. Its translation is CASSLGISMETQYF.

This clone was picked up one time. This sequence joins TRBV7-3 and TRBJ1-5; D not resolved. This CDR3 is built from 17 residues. Germline CDR1 reads SGHTA; CDR2 reads FQGTGA. V gave up 2 bases and J gave up 0 bases, with 14 bases separating them. The CDR3 DNA follows: TGTGCCAGCAGCTTAGGCACAGACGCCTATAGCAATCAGCCCCAGCATTTT. Protein sequence: CASSLGTDAYSNQPQHF.

The chain links TRBV4-1 to TRBJ2-2, with 13 bases that match TRBD2. There are 18 residues in the CDR3. Germline CDR1 is MGHRA and CDR2 is YSYEKL. The V segment lost 4 bases and the J segment 6 bases; nucleotides outside the gene matches: 11. This CDR3 reads CASSPGGLAGDGAGELFF. In DNA, the CDR3 is TGCGCCAGCAGCCCCGGAGGACTAGCGGGAGACGGGGCCGGGGAGCTGTTTTTT.

V gene TRBV28 combines with J gene TRBJ2-7; TRBD2 matches 8 bases. Germline V gives CDR1 MDHEN, CDR2 SYDVKM. This CDR3 comprises 13 residues. After removal of 5 bases from V and 2 bases from J, the junction contained 2 bases not matched to a gene. This CDR3 is CASSTSGAYEQYF. The CDR3 DNA reads as TGTGCCAGCAGTACTAGCGGCGCCTACGAGCAGTACTTC.

The V call is TRBV7-8, the J call TRBJ2-7, with D possibly TRBD1 on 6 matching bases. This CDR3 is built from 16 residues. V was shortened by 1 base and J by 7 bases, with 20 bases between the two germline ends. Germline-derived CDR1 and CDR2 are SGHVS and FQNEAQ. As DNA, the CDR3 is TGTGCCAGCAGCTTAGGTACTGGCTGGGAGAGGGGGGAGCAGTACTTC. This gives the protein CASSLGTGWERGEQYF.

This sequence joins TRBV19 and TRBJ1-1; possibly TRBD1 for D (6 bases). Looked up from germline, CDR1 is LNHDA and CDR2 is SQIVND (reference sequence). V lost 4 bases, J lost 10 bases, and 16 bases lay in between. There are 13 residues in the CDR3. Here the CDR3 DNA reads TGTGCCAGTAGTACGGACCAGAAACAGGGAGCTTTCTTT. It yields the protein CASSTDQKQGAFF.

This chain connects TRBV10-3 to TRBJ2-5, with no clear D. The CDR3 contains 15 residues. Germline CDR1 ENHRY, CDR2 SYGVKD. Trimming removed 6 bases at V and 0 bases at J, with 14 bases between. The CDR3 nucleotides are TGTGCCATCAGCCTGAATTCCGGGTACCAAGAGACCCAGTACTTC. Amino acid sequence: CAISLNSGYQETQYF.

The gene calls are TRBV6-6 and TRBJ2-1, with D possibly being TRBD2 (6 bases). Germline V gives CDR1 MNHNY, CDR2 SVGAGI (reference sequence). This CDR3 is 16 amino acids long. The V gene lost 0 bases and the J gene lost 10 bases, with 19 bases spanning the gap. The CDR3 DNA follows: TGTGCCAGCAGTTACTCGAATGCGGGAACCATCCAGGAGCAGTTCTTC. Protein product: CASSYSNAGTIQEQFF.

On this clone: Other nucleotide sequences in the sample specify the same CDR3. V is TRBV18 and J is TRBJ1-4; 8 bases map to TRBD1. Per the germline V gene, CDR1 is KGHSH and CDR2 is LQKENI. With 4 bases clipped from V and 7 bases from J, the junction kept 2 bases outside the gene matches. The CDR3 totals 13 residues. The CDR3 DNA follows: TGTGCCAGCTCACTACAGGGGGGTGAAAAACTGTTTTTT. Amino acids: CASSLQGGEKLFF.

The chain combines TRBV19 with TRBJ1-1; D not certain. The V end lost 4 bases, the J end lost 1 base, and 13 bases lay between the germline ends. From germline, CDR1 is LNHDA and CDR2 SQIVND (reference sequence). There are 15 residues in the CDR3. The DNA of the CDR3 is TGTGCCAGTAGTACTTCCGACCGGGGGAACACTGAAGCTTTCTTT. Its protein product is CASSTSDRGNTEAFF.

The rearrangement links TRBV13 to TRBJ1-1; D not certain. Trimming removed 5 bases at V and 3 bases at J, with 10 bases between. The CDR3 consists of 13 residues. Germline CDR1 reads PRHDT; CDR2 reads FYEKMQ (reference sequence). CDR3 sequence (DNA): TGTGCCAGCAGCCCTAGTTGGGACACTGAAGCTTTCTTT. Protein: CASSPSWDTEAFF.

The chain employs TRBV10-1 and TRBJ2-7; the D gene is possibly TRBD1 (6 bases). Trimming cost V 2 bases and J 5 bases, with 16 bases left between them. Germline CDR1 WNHNN, CDR2 SYGVQD (reference sequence). This CDR3 spans 15 amino acids. CDR3 coding DNA: TGCGCCAGCAGTGAGCCCCTACTGGCAGGGGACGAGCAGTACTTC. Translated: CASSEPLLAGDEQYF.

V gene TRBV6-5 combines with J gene TRBJ1-1; 7 nucleotides agree with TRBD1. V lost 2 bases and J lost 0; bases outside the gene matches: 6. CDR3 size: 16 residues. CDR1 MNHEY and CDR2 SVGAGI come from the germline V gene. The CDR3 reads CASSYTGQTLNTEAFF. The CDR3 bases are TGTGCCAGCAGTTACACGGGACAGACATTGAACACTGAAGCTTTCTTT.

The CDR3 reads CASSLARTGKETQYF. CDR3 sequence (DNA): TGTGCCAGCAGCTTGGCTCGGACAGGAAAAGAGACCCAGTACTTC. The chain uses TRBV5-6 and TRBJ2-5; 7 bases agree with TRBD1. The germline CDR1 and CDR2 sequences are SGHDT and YYEEEE. The CDR3 sequence is 15 residues long. After removal of 0 bases from V and 3 bases from J, the junction contained 5 bases not matched to a gene.

The chain uses TRBV19 and TRBJ2-3; the D is unclear. The CDR3 loop spans 13 amino acids. V lost 3 bases and J lost 2, with 6 bases in between. Per the germline V gene, CDR1 is LNHDA and CDR2 is SQIVND (reference sequence). The DNA of the CDR3 is TGTGCCAGTAGTATCCAGATCACAGATACGCAGTATTTT. It codes for CASSIQITDTQYF.

This chain connects TRBV4-2 to TRBJ1-5; tentative D call: TRBD1 (6 bases). The CDR3 has 15 residues. Trimming removed 0 bases at V and 6 bases at J, with 12 bases between. Germline V gene sequence: CDR1 LGHNA, CDR2 YNFKEQ. For the CDR3, the DNA is TGTGCCAGCAGCCAAGATATTGGGGGCACTCAGCCCCAGCATTTT. Encoded protein: CASSQDIGGTQPQHF.